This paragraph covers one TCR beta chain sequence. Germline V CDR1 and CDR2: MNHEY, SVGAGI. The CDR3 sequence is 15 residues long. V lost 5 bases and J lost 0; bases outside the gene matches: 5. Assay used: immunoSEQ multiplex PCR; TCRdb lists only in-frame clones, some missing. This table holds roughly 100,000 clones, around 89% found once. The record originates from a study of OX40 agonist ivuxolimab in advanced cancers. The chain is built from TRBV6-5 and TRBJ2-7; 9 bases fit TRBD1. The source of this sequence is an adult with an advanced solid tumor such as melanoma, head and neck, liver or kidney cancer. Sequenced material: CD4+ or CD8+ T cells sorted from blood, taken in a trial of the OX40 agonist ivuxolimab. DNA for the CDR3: TGTGCCAGCAGTGCCGGGACAGGGTCCTCCTACGAGCAGTACTTC. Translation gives CASSAGTGSSYEQYF.